This T cell receptor beta chain was recorded in a study of cytomegalovirus exposure and HLA in healthy donors. In the PCR, 60 Vbeta and 13 Jbeta primers were used. Data came from immunoSEQ multiplex PCR; TCRdb stores just in-frame clones and leaves some out. The data contain 150,000 or so clones, over 75% of them singletons. This clone was seen only once. Antigen: not known. Study observations and caveats: CMV serostatus alone was available as immune exposure information.

The germline V gene has CDR1 MNHEY and CDR2 SVGAGI. The length of the CDR3 is 16 residues. With 1 base removed from V and 0 bases from J, the gap between germline ends came to 9 bases. The chain is built from TRBV6-5 and TRBJ2-2; tentatively, D is TRBD2 (5 bases). The sequence derives from a middle-aged woman in good health and CMV-seropositive. The sequencing input was PBMCs. This chain's CDR3 is CASSYFRGANTGELFF. For the CDR3, the DNA is TGTGCCAGCAGTTACTTCCGGGGAGCGAACACCGGGGAGCTGTTTTTT.